A selection of T cell receptor beta chains follows, all from one sample in a study of T cell repertoires in cytomegalovirus infection. TCRdb re-called the reads with MiXCR, one entry per CDR3 protein. The data hold about 770,000 distinct CDR3 sequences, with 25% to 30% observed a single time. No antigen has been assigned to these receptors. This material consisted of cultured CD8+ T cells from PBMCs, taken from culture after CMV antigen stimulation. The origin of the receptors is a human donor in good health (CMV status not recorded). Some clones in this sample may be carry-over from other donors' samples. Both conserved end residues are part of each CDR3. The order of the fields is V gene, clone size, J gene, D gene, CDR3 protein, CDR3 DNA. The D gene is left open where the match is weak. Size values are once, few and many counts, or a class for expanded clones, and some rows have none.

v_gene: TRBV27
abundance: few
j_gene: TRBJ2-2
d_gene: TRBD2
CDR3aa: CASNPSGINTGELFF
CDR3nt: TGTGCCAGCAACCCTAGCGGAATCAACACCGGGGAGCTGTTTTTT

v_gene: TRBV12-3/TRBV12-4
abundance: NA
j_gene: TRBJ2-1
d_gene: NA
CDR3aa: CASSPDWDEQFF
CDR3nt: TGTGCCAGCAGTCCCGACTGGGATGAGCAGTTCTTC

v_gene: TRBV5-6
abundance: few
j_gene: TRBJ2-3
d_gene: NA
CDR3aa: CASSRDLGSADTQYF
CDR3nt: TGTGCCAGCAGCCGGGACTTAGGATCCGCAGATACGCAGTATTTT

v_gene: TRBV27
abundance: few
j_gene: TRBJ2-5
d_gene: TRBD2
CDR3aa: CASSLILAGGIIGETQYF
CDR3nt: TGTGCCAGCAGTTTGATACTAGCGGGGGGTATAATCGGAGAGACCCAGTACTTC

v_gene: TRBV12-3/TRBV12-4
abundance: NA
j_gene: TRBJ2-1
d_gene: TRBD2
CDR3aa: CASSLSGGAVEQFF
CDR3nt: TGTGCCAGCAGCCTTAGCGGGGGGGCTGTTGAGCAGTTCTTC

v_gene: TRBV6-5
abundance: few
j_gene: TRBJ2-6
d_gene: NA
CDR3aa: CASSYTMPGPSGANVLTF
CDR3nt: TGTGCCAGCAGTTACACCATGCCAGGACCCTCTGGGGCCAACGTCCTGACTTTC

v_gene: TRBV7-9
abundance: few
j_gene: TRBJ1-1
d_gene: NA
CDR3aa: CASRDPGMNTEAFF
CDR3nt: TGTGCCAGCAGGGACCCGGGGATGAACACTGAAGCTTTCTTT

v_gene: TRBV24-1
abundance: few
j_gene: TRBJ2-2
d_gene: NA
CDR3aa: CATSDNLQGPTGELFF
CDR3nt: TGTGCCACCAGTGACAACCTACAGGGACCGACCGGGGAGCTGTTTTTT

v_gene: TRBV7-6
abundance: few
j_gene: TRBJ1-2
d_gene: NA
CDR3aa: CASSSRIDGYTF
CDR3nt: TGTGCCAGCAGCTCACGAATAGATGGCTACACCTTC

v_gene: TRBV6-6
abundance: few
j_gene: TRBJ2-7
d_gene: NA
CDR3aa: CASSYPLEEGNSYEQYF
CDR3nt: TGTGCCAGCAGTTACCCCCTGGAGGAAGGAAATTCCTACGAGCAGTACTTC